Listed below are T cell receptor beta chains from one sample, sequenced in a study of blood T cell repertoires in COVID-19. Method: immunoSEQ multiplex PCR; TCRdb's copy keeps in-frame clones and lacks some. Among approximately 100,000 clones listed, roughly 80% were seen once. Material: peripheral blood. The receptors stem from a man in his 70s with active or convalescent COVID-19. Each CDR3 is given with its conserved first and last residue. A D gene is named only where the DNA matches it firmly. Expanded clones are given a class, and other clones once, few, many or no size at all.

v_call: TRBV4-1
clone_size: -
j_call: TRBJ1-4
d_call: -
cdr3_nt: TGCGCCAGCAGCCATCAACAGGCGTTAGGGGAAAAACTGTTTTTT
cdr3_aa: CASSHQQALGEKLFF

v_call: TRBV6-2/TRBV6-3
clone_size: once
j_call: TRBJ1-3
d_call: -
cdr3_nt: TGTGCCAGCAGTTACCAGGGGATATCTGGAAACACCATATATTTT
cdr3_aa: CASSYQGISGNTIYF

v_call: TRBV5-1
clone_size: -
j_call: TRBJ1-5
d_call: -
cdr3_nt: TGCGCCAGCAGTCCGGAGGGGTTAGATCAGCCCCAGCATTTT
cdr3_aa: CASSPEGLDQPQHF

v_call: TRBV7-2
clone_size: few
j_call: TRBJ1-5
d_call: -
cdr3_nt: TGTGCCAGCAGCTTATCCGATAGGGAGTATCAGCCCCAGCATTTT
cdr3_aa: CASSLSDREYQPQHF

v_call: TRBV27
clone_size: -
j_call: TRBJ1-1
d_call: -
cdr3_nt: TGTGCCAGCAGTTTGGGAGTTCGGCCCACTGAAGCTTTCTTT
cdr3_aa: CASSLGVRPTEAFF

v_call: TRBV3-1/TRBV3-2
clone_size: -
j_call: TRBJ2-1
d_call: -
cdr3_nt: TGTGCCAGCAGCCAAGTGAGTGCCTACAATGAGCAGTTCTTC
cdr3_aa: CASSQVSAYNEQFF

v_call: TRBV19
clone_size: many
j_call: TRBJ2-7
d_call: -
cdr3_nt: TGTGCCAGTAGGATGGGCCACAGAGTCCTCTACGAGCAGTACTTC
cdr3_aa: CASRMGHRVLYEQYF

v_call: TRBV30
clone_size: few
j_call: TRBJ1-6
d_call: -
cdr3_nt: TGTGCCTGGAACTTGAATTCACCCCTCCACTTT
cdr3_aa: CAWNLNSPLHF

v_call: TRBV5-8
clone_size: few
j_call: TRBJ1-5
d_call: TRBD1
cdr3_nt: TGTGCCAGCAGTCTTGACAGGGCTTTAGGGCCCCAGCATTTT
cdr3_aa: CASSLDRALGPQHF

v_call: TRBV3-1/TRBV3-2
clone_size: -
j_call: TRBJ2-1
d_call: TRBD2
cdr3_nt: TGTGCCAGCAGCTTTAGCGGGAGTGGAGAGCAGTTCTTC
cdr3_aa: CASSFSGSGEQFF

v_call: TRBV2
clone_size: -
j_call: TRBJ2-3
d_call: -
cdr3_nt: TGTGCCAGCAAAGCGGCCCCTAGCACAGATACGCAGTATTTT
cdr3_aa: CASKAAPSTDTQYF

v_call: TRBV7-9
clone_size: -
j_call: TRBJ2-7
d_call: -
cdr3_nt: TGTGCCAGCAGCTTGATTAGCGGTTCCTACGAGCAGTACTTC
cdr3_aa: CASSLISGSYEQYF

v_call: TRBV2
clone_size: -
j_call: TRBJ2-1
d_call: TRBD2
cdr3_nt: TGTGCCAGCAGTGAGAGGCGGGGGAACTACAATGAGCAGTTCTTC
cdr3_aa: CASSERRGNYNEQFF

v_call: TRBV6-1
clone_size: once
j_call: TRBJ1-5
d_call: -
cdr3_nt: TGTGCCAGCAGTGAAGAGCGGCAGAGCCCCCAGCATTTT
cdr3_aa: CASSEERQSPQHF

v_call: TRBV12-3/TRBV12-4
clone_size: -
j_call: TRBJ2-5
d_call: -
cdr3_nt: TGTGCCAGCAGTTTTACAGAAGAGACCCAGTACTTC
cdr3_aa: CASSFTEETQYF

v_call: TRBV27
clone_size: once
j_call: TRBJ1-2
d_call: TRBD1
cdr3_nt: TGTGCCAGCAGTTTAAAGGGTGGCAGGGGGCGTATCTATGGCTACACCTTC
cdr3_aa: CASSLKGGRGRIYGYTF

v_call: TRBV7-9
clone_size: -
j_call: TRBJ1-3
d_call: -
cdr3_nt: TGTGCCAGCAGCTTAGCCCCCGGGATAACCATATATTTT
cdr3_aa: CASSLAPGITIYF

v_call: TRBV9
clone_size: -
j_call: TRBJ2-1
d_call: TRBD1
cdr3_nt: TGTGCCAGCAGCCTCCGACAGGGCTCCTACAATGAGCAGTTCTTC
cdr3_aa: CASSLRQGSYNEQFF

v_call: TRBV7-9
clone_size: -
j_call: TRBJ2-7
d_call: -
cdr3_nt: TGTGCCAGCAGCTTGGCAGGGATTGACTACGAGCAGTACTTC
cdr3_aa: CASSLAGIDYEQYF

v_call: TRBV3-1/TRBV3-2
clone_size: -
j_call: TRBJ1-2
d_call: -
cdr3_nt: TGTGCCAGCAGCCAAGGAGGTCCTAACTATGGCTACACCTTC
cdr3_aa: CASSQGGPNYGYTF

v_call: TRBV5-1
clone_size: few
j_call: TRBJ1-5
d_call: TRBD1
cdr3_nt: TGCGCCAGCAGCACGACAGGGTTAGGGCAGCCCCAGCATTTT
cdr3_aa: CASSTTGLGQPQHF

v_call: TRBV19
clone_size: -
j_call: TRBJ1-1
d_call: -
cdr3_nt: TGTGCCAGAACGACAGGGAACACTGAAGCTTTCTTT
cdr3_aa: CARTTGNTEAFF

v_call: TRBV2
clone_size: -
j_call: TRBJ1-2
d_call: TRBD1
cdr3_nt: TGTGCCAGCAGCGACGTACGGACAGGGAACTATGGCTACACCTTC
cdr3_aa: CASSDVRTGNYGYTF

v_call: TRBV7-2
clone_size: -
j_call: TRBJ2-3
d_call: -
cdr3_nt: TGTGCCAGCAGCCTGAGCAGGGCAGATACGCAGTATTTT
cdr3_aa: CASSLSRADTQYF

v_call: TRBV9
clone_size: -
j_call: TRBJ2-2
d_call: TRBD2
cdr3_nt: TGTGCCAGCAGCACTAGCGGGAGTCGAACCGGGGAGCTGTTTTTT
cdr3_aa: CASSTSGSRTGELFF

v_call: TRBV2
clone_size: -
j_call: TRBJ2-5
d_call: -
cdr3_nt: TGTGCCAGCAGTGATTCCCGGGAGACCCAGTACTTC
cdr3_aa: CASSDSRETQYF

v_call: TRBV28
clone_size: -
j_call: TRBJ2-7
d_call: TRBD1
cdr3_nt: TGTGCCAGCACCATCCGGCAGGGGGAACCATACGAGCAGTACTTC
cdr3_aa: CASTIRQGEPYEQYF

v_call: TRBV9
clone_size: -
j_call: TRBJ2-4
d_call: TRBD2
cdr3_nt: TGTGCCAGCAGCGCCACTGACGGTAGCGGGAGGGCCGTAACCAAAAACATTCAGTACTTC
cdr3_aa: CASSATDGSGRAVTKNIQYF

v_call: TRBV6-5
clone_size: -
j_call: TRBJ1-1
d_call: -
cdr3_nt: TGTGCCAGCAAGGGGGACACTGAAGCTTTCTTT
cdr3_aa: CASKGDTEAFF

v_call: TRBV9
clone_size: few
j_call: TRBJ2-7
d_call: TRBD1
cdr3_nt: TGTGCCAGCAGCGTCCTCCAGGGGGATGGCGAGCAGTACTTC
cdr3_aa: CASSVLQGDGEQYF

v_call: TRBV3-1/TRBV3-2
clone_size: -
j_call: TRBJ2-2
d_call: -
cdr3_nt: TGTGCCAGCAGCCAAGATAGAGGGGAGCTGTTTTTT
cdr3_aa: CASSQDRGELFF

v_call: TRBV2
clone_size: -
j_call: TRBJ2-7
d_call: -
cdr3_nt: TGTGCCAGCAGCGCAACAAACGAGCAGTACTTC
cdr3_aa: CASSATNEQYF

v_call: TRBV30
clone_size: -
j_call: TRBJ2-1
d_call: TRBD2
cdr3_nt: TGTGCCTGGAGTCGCGGGAGGGCAGCCCTGGGTGAGCAGTTCTTC
cdr3_aa: CAWSRGRAALGEQFF

v_call: TRBV11-2
clone_size: -
j_call: TRBJ2-1
d_call: TRBD2
cdr3_nt: TGTGCCAGCAGCTCCCGGACTAGCGGGAGCACCAATGAGCAGTTCTTC
cdr3_aa: CASSSRTSGSTNEQFF

v_call: TRBV4-2
clone_size: -
j_call: TRBJ2-1
d_call: -
cdr3_nt: TGTGCCAGCAGCCAAGGGGAGGAGGGACGGAATGAGCAGTTCTTC
cdr3_aa: CASSQGEEGRNEQFF

v_call: TRBV27
clone_size: -
j_call: TRBJ1-6
d_call: -
cdr3_nt: TGTGCCAGCACCAATCGGGGGGGAAGGAATTCACCCCTCCACTTT
cdr3_aa: CASTNRGGRNSPLHF

v_call: TRBV5-1
clone_size: -
j_call: TRBJ1-6
d_call: TRBD1
cdr3_nt: TGCGCCAGCAGCTTGGAGGGGGCCAGGAATTCACCCCTCCACTTT
cdr3_aa: CASSLEGARNSPLHF

v_call: TRBV5-6
clone_size: -
j_call: TRBJ1-4
d_call: -
cdr3_nt: TGTGCCAGCAGCCGTACAGGGTTTAATGAAAAACTGTTTTTT
cdr3_aa: CASSRTGFNEKLFF

v_call: TRBV4-1
clone_size: -
j_call: TRBJ2-4
d_call: -
cdr3_nt: TGCGCCAGCAGCCAGGCCTGGGGGGGGCGGGAAAACATTCAGTACTTC
cdr3_aa: CASSQAWGGRENIQYF